This TCR beta chain was identified during a study of blood T cell repertoires in COVID-19. Study-level background: The origin of the acute and convalescent COVID-19 samples was the United States, Italy and Spain.

CDR1 and CDR2 (germline): SEHNR, FQNEAQ (reference sequence). V dropped 1 base and J dropped 3 bases, with 6 bases sitting between them. The CDR3 sequence is 14 residues long. Repertoires were generated with immunoSEQ multiplex PCR, while TCRdb's copy carries only in-frame clones and drops some. The data contain about 41,000 clones, 81% of them seen just once; the ten biggest clones take up approximately 42%. The clonotype was recovered from a man aged 35 to 55 with active or convalescent COVID-19. The sample consisted of peripheral blood. The genes are TRBV7-9 and TRBJ2-2, with unresolved D. The CDR3 DNA follows: TGTGCCAGCAGCTTAGGTTCAGACACCGGGGAGCTGTTTTTT. Encoded protein: CASSLGSDTGELFF.